This T cell receptor beta chain appears in the sequencing data of a study of blood T cell repertoires in COVID-19. The wider study: Both acute and convalescent COVID-19 samples were obtained from the United States, Italy and Spain.

In the authors' methods: Reference gene primer amplification gave estimated nucleated cell counts. Profiled with immunoSEQ multiplex PCR; TCRdb holds only in-frame clones, not every one. Clone size and the V and J calls come from that table; the DNA yielded D and trimming. This sample carries over 200,000 clones, 83% of them seen once, and the ten largest clones take 1.3%. The germline V gene has CDR1 MDHEN and CDR2 SYDVKM. V was cut by 2 bases and J by 7 bases, with 19 bases left in between. The CDR3 loop spans 16 amino acids. The sequence came from a woman between 25 and 40 years old with COVID-19, enrolled during active disease. Sequencing input: peripheral blood. This chain joins TRBV28 and TRBJ2-3; D possibly corresponds to TRBD2 (7 bases). In DNA, the CDR3 is TGTGCCAGCAGTTTAATGGGGGGGGCCCCTCCCCATACGCAGTATTTT. This gives the protein CASSLMGGAPPHTQYF.